Listed here is a single T cell receptor (beta chain). Some clones are missing from TCRdb's copy, which holds only in-frame ones; the method was immunoSEQ multiplex PCR. Among about 440,000 clones listed, about 85% were seen once. This entry comes from a study of blood T cell repertoires in COVID-19. Germline V gene lookup returns CDR1 SEHNR and CDR2 FQNEAQ (reference sequence). This CDR3 spans 14 amino acids. Trimming left V 1 base short and J 4 bases short, with 8 bases between. What was sequenced was PBMCs or T cells enriched from blood (not recorded which). The clonotype was recovered from a woman between 18 and 29 years old with acute COVID-19. The chain recombines TRBV7-9 with TRBJ2-1, with D unclear. The CDR3 protein is CASSLDNSYNEQFF. The CDR3 coding sequence is TGTGCCAGCAGCTTAGATAACAGTTACAATGAGCAGTTCTTC.